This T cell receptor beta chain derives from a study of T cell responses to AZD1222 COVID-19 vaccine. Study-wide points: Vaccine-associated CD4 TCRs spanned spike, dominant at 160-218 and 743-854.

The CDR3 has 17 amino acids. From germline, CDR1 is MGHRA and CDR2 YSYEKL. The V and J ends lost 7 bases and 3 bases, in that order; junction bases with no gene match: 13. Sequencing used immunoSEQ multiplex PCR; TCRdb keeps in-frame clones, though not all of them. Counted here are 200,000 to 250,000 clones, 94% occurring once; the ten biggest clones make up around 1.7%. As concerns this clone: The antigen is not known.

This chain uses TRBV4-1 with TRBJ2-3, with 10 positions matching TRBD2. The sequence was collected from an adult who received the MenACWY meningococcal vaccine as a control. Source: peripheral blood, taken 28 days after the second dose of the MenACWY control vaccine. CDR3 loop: CASTRGASGGATDTQYF. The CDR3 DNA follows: TGCGCCAGCACCCGTGGGGCCAGCGGGGGGGCGACAGATACGCAGTATTTT.